The 20 T cell receptor beta chains listed next were all sequenced from one sample in a study of cytomegalovirus exposure and HLA in healthy donors (dated by TCRdb to the late 2010s). The library was built by means of the immunoSEQ multiplex PCR assay. For the multiplex PCR, a mixture combining 60 forward primers for TCR Vbeta segments and 13 reverse primers for TCR Jbeta segments was used. TCRdb's version of the immuneACCESS table is confined to in-frame rearrangements and falls short of the full clone set. An unresolved V gene accounts for under half of the shortfall where checked; the remainder is of unknown origin. This sample has roughly 97,000 clones in its table, and around 85% of those were observed once. The ten largest clones capture about 4.8% of the sample. The sequencing input was PBMCs. The receptors were gathered from a man between 40 and 49 years old in good health and CMV-seropositive.

This chain uses TRBV5-1 with TRBJ2-3, with 9 nucleotides matching TRBD1. The CDR3 is 13 amino acids. After removal of 4 bases from V and 6 bases from J, the junction contained 3 bases not matched to a gene. The germline V gene encodes CDR1 SGHRS and CDR2 YFSETQ. This chain's CDR3 is CASSRDRADTQYF. The DNA for the CDR3 is TGCGCCAGCAGCCGGGACAGGGCGGATACGCAGTATTTT. Full variable domain (outside the CDR3, taken from reference TRBV5-1 and TRBJ2-3): KAGVTQTPRYLIKTRGQQVTLSCSPISGHRSVSWYQQTPGQGLQFLFEYFSETQRNKGNFPGRFSGRQFSNSRSEMNVSTLELGDSALYLCASSRDRADTQYFGPGTRLTVL.

The chain recombines TRBV7-2 with TRBJ1-2; no firm D call. V was shortened by 0 bases and J by 8 bases, with 10 bases between the two germline ends. The CDR3 has 13 amino acids. Germline V CDR1 and CDR2: SGHTA, FQGNSA. CDR3 DNA sequence: TGTGCCAGCAGCTTAGCGTCTTCCTACGGCTACACCTTC. Translation gives CASSLASSYGYTF.

This chain connects TRBV7-2 to TRBJ1-4, with D possibly matching TRBD1 (6 bases). Trimming took 5 bases from V and 15 from J, leaving 19 bases between them. From germline, CDR1 is SGHTA and CDR2 FQGNSA. The length of the CDR3 is 13 residues. The CDR3 DNA reads as TGTGCCAGCAGCGTACTAGAAGGGGGTGAAATGTTTTTT. Encoded protein: CASSVLEGGEMFF.

V gene TRBV5-1 combines with J gene TRBJ1-2, with a possible D match to TRBD1 (5 bases). Per germline, CDR1 SGHRS and CDR2 YFSETQ. V shed 3 bases and J shed 1 base, with 10 bases lying between them. The CDR3 is made up of 14 amino acids. The CDR3 spells CASSWGDGNYGYTF. DNA of the CDR3: TGCGCCAGCAGCTGGGGGGACGGTAACTATGGCTACACCTTC.

The chain joins TRBV5-5 to TRBJ1-1; 8 bases are a match to TRBD1. CDR1 SGHKS and CDR2 YYEKEE come from the germline V gene (reference sequence). The CDR3 has 14 amino acids. Losses at the gene ends were 5 bases for V and 4 bases for J; bases not matched to a gene: 7. CDR3 residues: CASSWTGIFTEAFF. In nucleotides, the CDR3 is TGTGCCAGCAGTTGGACAGGGATTTTCACTGAAGCTTTCTTT.

The chain links TRBV4-1 to TRBJ2-3; D is undetermined. Germline lookup yields CDR1 MGHRA and CDR2 YSYEKL. V was cut by 3 bases and J by 4 bases, with 5 bases left in between. The CDR3 loop spans 12 amino acids. The CDR3 DNA follows: TGCGCCAGCAGCCAGAGGTCAGATACGCAGTATTTT. This translates into CASSQRSDTQYF.

The rearrangement joins TRBV18 to TRBJ2-5, with 7 bases identical to TRBD2. Trimming removed 3 bases from V and 0 bases from J; junction bases left unmatched: 10. This CDR3 has 17 amino acids. Germline loops: CDR1 KGHSH, CDR2 LQKENI. This CDR3 reads CASSPPSGLQYQETQYF. The CDR3 nucleotides are TGTGCCAGCTCACCCCCATCGGGACTACAGTACCAAGAGACCCAGTACTTC.

V usage is TRBV7-9 and J usage is TRBJ2-2, with D possibly being TRBD1 (6 bases). Trimming pared 1 base from V and 9 bases from J, leaving 15 bases between. CDR3 length equals 15 residues. Germline CDR1 and CDR2: SEHNR and FQNEAQ (reference sequence). The CDR3 nucleotides read TGTGCCAGCAGCTTAGGAGCGGCAGGGGCAAGGGAGCTGTTTTTT. Translation: CASSLGAAGARELFF.

This clone showed up just once. The CDR3 coding sequence is TGTGCCAGCTCACCCCGGACAGTGGGTCCAGATACGCAGTATTTT. It yields the protein CASSPRTVGPDTQYF. The V and J genes are TRBV18 and TRBJ2-3, with a tentative D call TRBD1 (6 bases). V was clipped by 3 bases and J by 4 bases, with 14 bases between them. Germline CDR1 KGHSH, CDR2 LQKENI. This CDR3 is built from 15 residues. Filled out from reference TRBV18 and TRBJ2-3, the complete variable domain reads NAGVMQNPRHLVRRRGQEARLRCSPMKGHSHVYWYRQLPEEGLKFMVYLQKENIIDESGMPKERFSAEFPKEGPSILRIQQVVRGDSAAYFCASSPRTVGPDTQYFGPGTRLTVL.

The chain couples TRBV18 to TRBJ1-2, with TRBD1 matching 7 bases. From germline, CDR1 is KGHSH and CDR2 LQKENI. This CDR3 spans 13 amino acids. V trimming: 3 bases; J trimming: 2 bases; junction bases outside the gene matches: 0. The CDR3 loop reads CASSPDRNYGYTF. The CDR3 nucleotides are TGTGCCAGCTCACCGGACAGGAACTATGGCTACACCTTC. The full variable domain, with the rest looked up from reference TRBV18 and TRBJ1-2, is NAGVMQNPRHLVRRRGQEARLRCSPMKGHSHVYWYRQLPEEGLKFMVYLQKENIIDESGMPKERFSAEFPKEGPSILRIQQVVRGDSAAYFCASSPDRNYGYTFGSGTRLTVV.

In its sample, this clone was seen a few times. This sequence joins TRBV6-5 and TRBJ2-1; 7 positions match TRBD2. Germline V gives CDR1 MNHEY, CDR2 SVGAGI. CDR3 length: 15 amino acids. The trim removed 4 bases at V and 6 bases at J, leaving 9 bases unmatched. The DNA of the CDR3 is TGTGCCAGCAGTTTCCCCGGACTAGTTGGCAATGAGCAGTTCTTC. Translated: CASSFPGLVGNEQFF.

The V gene is TRBV27, the J gene TRBJ2-5; 9 positions match TRBD1. Losses at the gene ends were 6 bases for V and 5 bases for J; bases not matched to a gene: 4. The V gene's germline CDR1 is MNHEY and CDR2 SMNVEV (reference sequence). There are 13 residues in the CDR3. CDR3 DNA sequence: TGTGCCAGCAGACAGGGGGCGGCGGAGACCCAGTACTTC. Amino acids: CASRQGAAETQYF.

As DNA, the CDR3 is TGTGCCAGCAGCAAAGTAGGGGCAGGTCCAGAGGGCAATCAGCCCCAGCATTTT. This gives the protein CASSKVGAGPEGNQPQHF. The chain couples TRBV21-1 to TRBJ1-5; the table's D call, TRBD1, has no DNA check behind it. TRBV21-1 is designated a pseudogene. The CDR3 is made up of 18 amino acids.

A remark on this clone: The sample holds other DNA sequences that translate to the same CDR3. V usage is TRBV5-1 and J usage is TRBJ2-7; no firm D call. The V and J ends lost 0 bases and 4 bases respectively, with 5 bases between them. This CDR3 is 12 amino acids long. CDR1 SGHRS and CDR2 YFSETQ come from the germline V gene. The CDR3 DNA reads TGCGCCAGCAGCTTGGGTCAATACGAGCAGTACTTC. Residues: CASSLGQYEQYF.

This clone was counted once. V gene TRBV19 combines with J gene TRBJ2-1; 10 bases line up with TRBD2. This CDR3 is built from 14 residues. Germline CDR1 is LNHDA and CDR2 is SQIVND (reference sequence). With 5 bases clipped from V and 5 bases from J, the junction kept 3 bases outside the gene matches. The CDR3 protein is CASSFTSGNNEQFF. CDR3 nucleotide sequence: TGTGCCAGTAGTTTCACTAGCGGGAACAATGAGCAGTTCTTC.

This clone has only one observation. The chain couples TRBV6-5 to TRBJ1-2, with TRBD1 as a possible D gene (6 bases). Germline CDR1 is MNHEY and CDR2 is SVGAGI. The V and J ends lost 6 bases and 1 base respectively, with 12 bases between them. The CDR3 length is 14 residues. The CDR3 loop is CASSPWTDNYGYTF. The CDR3 DNA reads as TGTGCCAGCAGCCCATGGACAGATAACTATGGCTACACCTTC.

The rearrangement uses TRBV29-1 and TRBJ2-2; 7 positions agree with TRBD1. The CDR3 runs to 15 residues. V shed 6 bases, J shed 0 bases, and the junction held 7 bases outside the gene matches. CDR1 and CDR2 (germline): SQVTM, ANQGSEA. Written as DNA, the CDR3 is TGCAGCGTGCGCCTGGGACAGCCGAACACCGGGGAGCTGTTTTTT. Translated: CSVRLGQPNTGELFF.

This chain uses TRBV11-2 with TRBJ2-7; possible D gene TRBD2, 5 bases. The CDR3 has 13 amino acids. Trimming pared 5 bases from V and 6 bases from J, leaving 14 bases between. The germline V gene has CDR1 SGHAT and CDR2 FQNNGV. The CDR3 bases are TGTGCCAGCAGCATACTAGTTACGGGCGAGCAGTACTTC. Protein: CASSILVTGEQYF.

The chain couples TRBV6-4 to TRBJ2-6, with D uncertain. Germline CDR1 MRHNA, CDR2 SNTAGT. The CDR3 extends over 16 amino acids. The V end was cut by 3 bases, the J end by 0 bases, with 9 bases between. The DNA of the CDR3 is TGTGCCAGCAGTGAATCGAGCCCCTCTGGGGCCAACGTCCTGACTTTC. This translates into CASSESSPSGANVLTF.

The chain uses TRBV6-1 and TRBJ2-7, with TRBD2 matching 8 bases. The trim removed 6 bases at V and 4 bases at J, leaving 8 bases unmatched. Germline values: CDR1 MNHNS, CDR2 SASEGT. The CDR3 sequence is 14 residues long. The CDR3 DNA reads TGTGCCAGCAGCTTAGCGGGGACTTCTTACGAGCAGTACTTC. The encoded protein is CASSLAGTSYEQYF.